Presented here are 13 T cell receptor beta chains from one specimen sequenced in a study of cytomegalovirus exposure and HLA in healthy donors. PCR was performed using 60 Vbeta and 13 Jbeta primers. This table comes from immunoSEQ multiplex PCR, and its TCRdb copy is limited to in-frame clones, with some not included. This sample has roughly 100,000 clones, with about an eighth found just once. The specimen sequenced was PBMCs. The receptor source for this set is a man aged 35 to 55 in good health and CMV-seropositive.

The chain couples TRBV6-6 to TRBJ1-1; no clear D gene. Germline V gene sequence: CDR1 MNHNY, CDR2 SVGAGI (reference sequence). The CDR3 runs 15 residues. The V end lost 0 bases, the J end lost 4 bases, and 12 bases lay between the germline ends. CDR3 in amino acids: CASSYSRRGVTEAFF. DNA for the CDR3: TGTGCCAGCAGTTACTCGAGACGGGGTGTCACTGAAGCTTTCTTT.

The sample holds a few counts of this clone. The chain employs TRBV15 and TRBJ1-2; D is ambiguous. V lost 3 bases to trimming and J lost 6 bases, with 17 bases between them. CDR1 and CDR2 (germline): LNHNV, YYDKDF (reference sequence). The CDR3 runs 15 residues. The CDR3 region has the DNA TGTGCCACCAGCAGGGCAGCCATTTGGGAGCATGGCTACACCTTC. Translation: CATSRAAIWEHGYTF.

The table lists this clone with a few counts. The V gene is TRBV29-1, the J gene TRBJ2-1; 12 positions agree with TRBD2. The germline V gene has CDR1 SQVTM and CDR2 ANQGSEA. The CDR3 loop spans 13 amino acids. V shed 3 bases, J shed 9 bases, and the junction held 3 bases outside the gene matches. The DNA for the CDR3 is TGCAGCGTTGATGGACTAGCGGGAAGTGAGCAGTTCTTC. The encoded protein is CSVDGLAGSEQFF.

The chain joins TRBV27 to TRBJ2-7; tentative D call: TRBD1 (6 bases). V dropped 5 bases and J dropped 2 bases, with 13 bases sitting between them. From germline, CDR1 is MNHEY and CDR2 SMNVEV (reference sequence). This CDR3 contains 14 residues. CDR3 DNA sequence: TGTGCCAGCAGTCCGCAGGGGTTTGCCTACGAGCAGTACTTC. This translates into CASSPQGFAYEQYF.

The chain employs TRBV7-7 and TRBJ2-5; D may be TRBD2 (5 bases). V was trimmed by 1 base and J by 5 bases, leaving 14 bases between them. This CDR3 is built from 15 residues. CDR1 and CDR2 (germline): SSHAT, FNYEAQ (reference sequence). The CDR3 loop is CASSLDKGSGETQYF. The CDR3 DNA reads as TGTGCCAGCAGCTTAGATAAAGGGAGTGGCGAGACCCAGTACTTC.

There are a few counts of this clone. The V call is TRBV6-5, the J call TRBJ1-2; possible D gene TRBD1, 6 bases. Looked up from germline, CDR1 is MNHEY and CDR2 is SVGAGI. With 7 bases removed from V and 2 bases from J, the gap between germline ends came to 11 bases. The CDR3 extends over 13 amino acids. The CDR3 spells CASNSGQNYGYTF. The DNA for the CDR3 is TGTGCCAGCAACTCAGGACAGAACTATGGCTACACCTTC.

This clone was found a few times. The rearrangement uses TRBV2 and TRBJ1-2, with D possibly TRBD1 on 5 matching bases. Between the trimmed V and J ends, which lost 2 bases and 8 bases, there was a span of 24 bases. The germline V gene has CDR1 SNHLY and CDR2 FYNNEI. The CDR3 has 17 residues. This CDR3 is CASSENRESGRLRGYTF. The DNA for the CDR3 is TGTGCCAGCAGTGAAAATCGTGAGTCAGGGAGGTTGAGGGGCTACACCTTC. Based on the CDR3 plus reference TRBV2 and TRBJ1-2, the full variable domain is EPEVTQTPSHQVTQMGQEVILRCVPISNHLYFYWYRQILGQKVEFLVSFYNNEISEKSEIFDDQFSVERPDGSNFTLKIRSTKLEDSAMYFCASSENRESGRLRGYTFGSGTRLTVV.

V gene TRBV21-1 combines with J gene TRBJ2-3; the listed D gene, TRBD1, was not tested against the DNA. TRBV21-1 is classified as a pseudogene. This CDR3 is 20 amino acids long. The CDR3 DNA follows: TGTGCCAGCAGCGTACCGGGACAGGGAAGTGAGCGGGGCACTACAGATACGCAGTATTTT. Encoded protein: CASSVPGQGSERGTTDTQYF.

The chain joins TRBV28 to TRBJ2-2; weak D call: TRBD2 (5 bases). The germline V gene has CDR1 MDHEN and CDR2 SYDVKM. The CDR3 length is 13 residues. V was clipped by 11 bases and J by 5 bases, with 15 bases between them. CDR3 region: CAGEFEGTGELFF. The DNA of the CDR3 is TGTGCCGGAGAATTCGAGGGTACCGGGGAGCTGTTTTTT.

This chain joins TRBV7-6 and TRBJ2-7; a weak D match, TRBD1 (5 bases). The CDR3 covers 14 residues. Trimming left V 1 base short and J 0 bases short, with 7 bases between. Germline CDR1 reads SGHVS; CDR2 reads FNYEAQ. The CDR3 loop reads CASSLGTGSYEQYF. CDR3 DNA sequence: TGTGCCAGCAGCTTAGGAACAGGCTCCTACGAGCAGTACTTC. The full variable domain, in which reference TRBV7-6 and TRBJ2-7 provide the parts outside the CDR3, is GAGVSQSPRYKVTKRGQDVALRCDPISGHVSLYWYRQALGQGPEFLTYFNYEAQQDKSGLPNDRFSAERPEGSISTLTIQRTEQRDSAMYRCASSLGTGSYEQYFGPGTRLTVT.

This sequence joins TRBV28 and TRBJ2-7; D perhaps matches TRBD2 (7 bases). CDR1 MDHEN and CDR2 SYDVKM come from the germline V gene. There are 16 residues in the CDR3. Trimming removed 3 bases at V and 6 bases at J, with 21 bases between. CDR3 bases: TGTGCCAGCAGTTTTCAGGGGCCAAGCGGGAAAAGCGAGCAGTACTTC. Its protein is CASSFQGPSGKSEQYF.

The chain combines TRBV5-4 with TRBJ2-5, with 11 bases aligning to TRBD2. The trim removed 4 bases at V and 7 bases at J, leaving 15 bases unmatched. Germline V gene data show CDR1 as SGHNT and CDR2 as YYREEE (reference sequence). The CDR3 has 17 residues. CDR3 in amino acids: CASSPQGNSGRAVTQYF. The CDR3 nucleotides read TGTGCCAGCAGCCCCCAGGGAAATAGCGGGAGGGCGGTGACCCAGTACTTC. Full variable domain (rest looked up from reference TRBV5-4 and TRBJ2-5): ETGVTQSPTHLIKTRGQQVTLRCSSQSGHNTVSWYQQALGQGPQFIFQYYREEENGRGNFPPRFSGLQFPNYSSELNVNALELDDSALYLCASSPQGNSGRAVTQYFGPGTRLLVL.

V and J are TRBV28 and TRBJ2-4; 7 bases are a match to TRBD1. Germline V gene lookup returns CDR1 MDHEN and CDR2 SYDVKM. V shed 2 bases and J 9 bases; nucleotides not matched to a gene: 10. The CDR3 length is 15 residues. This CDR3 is CASSLDRVPLSIQYF. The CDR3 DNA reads TGTGCCAGCAGTTTAGACAGGGTCCCCCTCAGCATTCAGTACTTC.